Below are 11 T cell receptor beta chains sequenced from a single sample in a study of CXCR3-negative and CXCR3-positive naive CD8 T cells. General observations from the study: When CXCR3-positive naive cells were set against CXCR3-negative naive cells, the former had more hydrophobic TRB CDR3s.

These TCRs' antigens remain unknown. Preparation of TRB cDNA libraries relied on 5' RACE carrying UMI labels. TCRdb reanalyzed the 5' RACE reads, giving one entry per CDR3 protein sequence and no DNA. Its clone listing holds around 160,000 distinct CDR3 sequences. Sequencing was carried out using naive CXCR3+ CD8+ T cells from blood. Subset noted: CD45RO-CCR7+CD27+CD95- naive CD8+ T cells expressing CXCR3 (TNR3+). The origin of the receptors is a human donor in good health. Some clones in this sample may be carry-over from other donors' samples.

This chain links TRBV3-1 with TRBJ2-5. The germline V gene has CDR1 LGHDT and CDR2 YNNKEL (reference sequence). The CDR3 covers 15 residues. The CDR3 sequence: CASSQDLASQETQYF.

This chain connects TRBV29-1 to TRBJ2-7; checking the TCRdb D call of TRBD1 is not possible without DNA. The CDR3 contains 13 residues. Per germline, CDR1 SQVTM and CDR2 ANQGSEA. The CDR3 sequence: CSVDGTGPYEQYF.

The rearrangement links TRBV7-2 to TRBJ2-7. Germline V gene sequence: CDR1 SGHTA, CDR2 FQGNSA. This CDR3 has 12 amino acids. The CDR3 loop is CASSPKLDEQYF. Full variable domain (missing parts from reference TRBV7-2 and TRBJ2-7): GAGVSQSPSNKVTEKGKDVELRCDPISGHTALYWYRQSLGQGLEFLIYFQGNSAPDKSGLPSDRFSAERTGGSVSTLTIQRTQQEDSAVYLCASSPKLDEQYFGPGTRLTVT.

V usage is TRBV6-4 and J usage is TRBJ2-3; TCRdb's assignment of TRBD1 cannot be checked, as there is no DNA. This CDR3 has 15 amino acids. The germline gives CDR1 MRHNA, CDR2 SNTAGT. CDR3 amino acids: CASSDGQGGADTQYF.

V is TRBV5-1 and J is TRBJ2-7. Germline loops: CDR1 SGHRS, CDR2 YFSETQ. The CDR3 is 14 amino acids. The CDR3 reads CASSLEGGSYEQYF.

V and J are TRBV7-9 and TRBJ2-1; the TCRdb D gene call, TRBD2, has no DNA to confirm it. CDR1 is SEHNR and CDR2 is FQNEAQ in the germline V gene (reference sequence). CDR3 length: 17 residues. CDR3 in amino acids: CSSSSIIAGTIYNEQFF. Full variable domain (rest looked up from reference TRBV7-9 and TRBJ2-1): DTGVSQNPRHKITKRGQNVTFRCDPISEHNRLYWYRQTLGQGPEFLTYFQNEAQLEKSRLLSDRFSAERPKGSFSTLEIQRTEQGDSAMYLCSSSSIIAGTIYNEQFFGPGTRLTVL.

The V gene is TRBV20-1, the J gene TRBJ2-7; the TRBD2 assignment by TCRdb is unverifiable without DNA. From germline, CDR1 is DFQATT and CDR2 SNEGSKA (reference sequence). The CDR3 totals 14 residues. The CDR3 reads CSARDQAGGSEQYF.

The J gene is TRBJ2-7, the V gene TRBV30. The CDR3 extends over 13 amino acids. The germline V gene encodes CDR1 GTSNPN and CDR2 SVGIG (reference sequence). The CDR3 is CAWRRTDSYEQYF.

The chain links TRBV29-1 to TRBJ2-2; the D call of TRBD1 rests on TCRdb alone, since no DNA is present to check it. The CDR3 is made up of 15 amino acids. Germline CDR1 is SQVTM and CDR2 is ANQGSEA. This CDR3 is CSATPTGGNTGELFF.

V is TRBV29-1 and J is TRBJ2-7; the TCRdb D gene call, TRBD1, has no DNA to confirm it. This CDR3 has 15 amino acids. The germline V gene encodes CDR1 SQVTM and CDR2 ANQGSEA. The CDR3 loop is CGVEQGTAITYEQYF.

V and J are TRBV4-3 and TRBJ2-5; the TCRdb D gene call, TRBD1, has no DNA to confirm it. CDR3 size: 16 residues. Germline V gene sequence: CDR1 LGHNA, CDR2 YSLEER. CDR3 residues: CASSQGPGSGQETQYF.